This paragraph reports one T cell receptor beta chain. The target antigen is unknown. As the template, RNA transcripts were used to amplify TCR beta CDR3 regions. Amplification began with first-round RT-PCR using HTBI primers, then second-round multiplex PCR was performed. One entry per CDR3 protein results from TCRdb running MiXCR on the multiplex PCR reads. The sample has hundreds of thousands of distinct CDR3 sequences, about a fifth seen once; the top ten hold approximately 6.5%. The record originates from a study of Graves' ophthalmopathy and Graves' hyperthyroidism. Across the study: Blood was drawn at initial diagnosis, before any treatment.

The CDR3 covers 14 residues. V lost 6 bases to trimming and J lost 3 bases, with 14 bases between them. PBMCs were obtained from about 9.5 ml of fresh peripheral blood. Whole-study findings and limits: In separating ophthalmopathy from stable hyperthyroidism, a 13-signature model achieved 85% to 90% sensitivity and around 80% specificity.

Sequenced input: peripheral blood. The sequence was collected from a woman aged 18-35 years with stable Graves' hyperthyroidism. Some clones in this sample may be carry-over from other donors' samples. The rearrangement uses TRBV12-3 or TRBV12-4 and TRBJ1-2; possible D gene TRBD1, 5 bases. This CDR3 is CASRGRGRYYGYTF. The CDR3 DNA is TGTGCCAGCAGAGGACGGGGGAGGTACTATGGCTACACCTTC.